Presented here are 16 T cell receptor beta chains from one specimen sequenced in a study of shared clonotypes between healthy human individuals. Terminally differentiated effector memory CD45RA+ cells were excluded by CCR7 positive selection of CD45RO-negative cells. Clones were read by immunoSEQ multiplex PCR, and TCRdb kept only the in-frame ones, dropping some. The table includes roughly 2.1 million clones, around 93% detected once. The sample was naive CD8+ T cells from PBMCs. The receptors come from a man aged 18-30 years in good health. Some clones in this sample may be carry-over from other donors' samples.

The chain carries TRBV6-1 and TRBJ2-5, with TRBD2 identical over 12 bases. CDR3 length: 17 amino acids. CDR1 and CDR2 (germline): MNHNS, SASEGT. V lost 4 bases to trimming and J lost 3 bases; unmatched junction nucleotides: 9. The DNA for the CDR3 is TGTGCCAGCAGTGCCCTAGCGGGAGGGCCCGAGGAAGAGACCCAGTACTTC. The encoded protein is CASSALAGGPEEETQYF.

This clone was seen more than once but under ten times. The same CDR3 also results from other DNA sequences found in this sample. The chain is built from TRBV7-6 and TRBJ1-1, with D possibly being TRBD1 (5 bases). V was trimmed by 4 bases and J by 2 bases, leaving 8 bases between them. The CDR3 contains 13 residues. The germline V gene encodes CDR1 SGHVS and CDR2 FNYEAQ. CDR3 loop: CASSSGLNTEAFF. As DNA, the CDR3 is TGTGCCAGCAGCTCGGGACTCAACACTGAAGCTTTCTTT.

The chain employs TRBV15 and TRBJ2-7; 10 positions agree with TRBD1. CDR1 is LNHNV and CDR2 is YYDKDF in the germline V gene (reference sequence). This CDR3 is 12 amino acids long. V was pared by 8 bases and J by 5 bases, with 3 bases of the junction left unmatched. CDR3 DNA sequence: TGTGCCACCCGACAGGGGGCTGACGAGCAGTACTTC. This sequence encodes CATRQGADEQYF. The variable domain in full, completed from reference TRBV15 and TRBJ2-7, reads DAMVIQNPRYQVTQFGKPVTLSCSQTLNHNVMYWYQQKSSQAPKLLFHYYDKDFNNEADTPDNFQSRRPNTSFCFLDIRSPGLGDTAMYLCATRQGADEQYFGPGTRLTVT.

This clone was recorded once. CDR3 coding DNA: TGTGCCAGCAGTTTTCTCCGGGCCCTTATCTACGAGCAGTACTTC. Its translation is CASSFLRALIYEQYF. This sequence joins TRBV28 and TRBJ2-7; D unresolved. Germline V CDR1 and CDR2: MDHEN, SYDVKM. Trimming pared 3 bases from V and 3 bases from J, leaving 15 bases between. There are 15 residues in the CDR3.

The chain combines TRBV7-6 with TRBJ2-3; D perhaps matches TRBD1 (5 bases). Trimming pared 2 bases from V and 3 bases from J, leaving 12 bases between. The CDR3 has 15 residues. The germline V gene has CDR1 SGHVS and CDR2 FNYEAQ. For the CDR3, the DNA is TGTGCCAGCAGCTTACCACAGGATGTGACAGATACGCAGTATTTT. Amino acid sequence: CASSLPQDVTDTQYF.

This rearrangement joins TRBV14 to TRBJ1-2, with 7 bases aligning to TRBD1. This CDR3 has 17 amino acids. Germline CDR1 and CDR2: SGHDN and FVKESK. The ends lost 0 bases at V and 0 bases at J; junction bases unmatched: 7. The chain's CDR3 is CASSQDGSQGANYGYTF. CDR3 bases: TGTGCCAGCAGCCAAGATGGGTCGCAGGGGGCTAACTATGGCTACACCTTC.

The V gene is TRBV15, the J gene TRBJ2-3, with TRBD1 matching over 7 bases. The CDR3 contains 15 residues. V lost 8 bases and J lost 3; bases outside the gene matches: 11. Germline V lookup: CDR1 LNHNV, CDR2 YYDKDF (reference sequence). CDR3 region: CATSAQDRRTDTQYF. CDR3 bases: TGTGCCACCTCGGCCCAGGACAGGAGGACAGATACGCAGTATTTT.

The chain uses TRBV6-6 and TRBJ1-2, with 7 positions matching TRBD1. V was pared by 2 bases and J by 8 bases, with 2 bases of the junction left unmatched. The CDR3 spans 12 residues. In germline, CDR1 is MNHNY, CDR2 SVGAGI (reference sequence). CDR3 loop: CASSYDRVGYTF. CDR3 DNA: TGTGCCAGCAGTTACGACAGGGTCGGCTACACCTTC.

The rearrangement uses TRBV9 and TRBJ2-5, with 7 bases lining up with TRBD1. The CDR3 runs to 15 residues. V shed 4 bases, J shed 5 bases, and the junction held 11 bases outside the gene matches. CDR1 SGDLS and CDR2 YYNGEE come from the germline V gene. CDR3 loop: CASSPGRDSRETQYF. In DNA form, the CDR3 reads TGTGCCAGCAGCCCCGGCCGGGACAGCCGGGAGACCCAGTACTTC.

This rearrangement joins TRBV28 to TRBJ2-7; 10 bases align to TRBD1. The CDR3 runs to 14 residues. Unmatched junction bases numbered 6, after V lost 6 bases and J lost 4 bases. Germline V lookup: CDR1 MDHEN, CDR2 SYDVKM. The CDR3 region has the DNA TGTGCCAGCAGGCCAGACAGGGGGCTTTACGAGCAGTACTTC. Amino acids: CASRPDRGLYEQYF.

Comments on this clone: Other DNA sequences in the sample encode the same CDR3. This chain joins TRBV6-5 and TRBJ2-3; D not certain. CDR1 is MNHEY, CDR2 SVGAGI, per germline. Trimming stripped 6 bases from V and 6 bases from J, with 4 bases between. The CDR3 loop spans 10 amino acids. The CDR3 DNA sequence: TGTGCCAGCAGGGGGGATACGCAGTATTTT. This gives the protein CASRGDTQYF.

V is TRBV6-5 and J is TRBJ1-1; D gene unclear. Trimming shortened V by 2 bases and J by 0 bases, and 13 bases separated the two germline ends. The CDR3 is 16 amino acids. The germline gives CDR1 MNHEY, CDR2 SVGAGI. This CDR3 reads CASSYAWETLNTEAFF. The DNA for the CDR3 is TGTGCCAGCAGTTACGCTTGGGAGACATTGAACACTGAAGCTTTCTTT.

This chain links TRBV4-3 with TRBJ2-2; TRBD2 matches 10 bases. Germline lookup yields CDR1 LGHNA and CDR2 YSLEER. The CDR3 consists of 18 residues. The V and J ends lost 4 bases and 3 bases, in that order; junction bases with no gene match: 11. CDR3 loop: CASSLGGVLAGDTGELFF. CDR3 coding DNA: TGCGCCAGCAGCCTTGGGGGGGTCCTAGCGGGAGACACCGGGGAGCTGTTTTTT.

This clone was seen only once. The sample carries other DNA sequences with the same CDR3. The J gene is TRBJ2-3, the V gene TRBV27; 12 positions agree with TRBD2. CDR3 length: 15 residues. V shed 5 bases and J 3 bases; nucleotides not matched to a gene: 3. Germline CDR1 reads MNHEY; CDR2 reads SMNVEV (reference sequence). In DNA, the CDR3 is TGTGCCAGCAGTAGACTAGCGGGAGTGACAGATACGCAGTATTTT. It translates to CASSRLAGVTDTQYF.

V usage is TRBV4-2 and J usage is TRBJ2-3; D gene uncertain. The germline V gene has CDR1 LGHNA and CDR2 YNFKEQ. With 0 bases removed from V and 1 base from J, the gap between germline ends came to 5 bases. The CDR3 totals 14 residues. The CDR3 DNA is TGTGCCAGCAGCCAAGAAGAGGGCACAGATACGCAGTATTTT. This gives the protein CASSQEEGTDTQYF.

The gene calls are TRBV4-1 and TRBJ1-3, with D perhaps TRBD1 (5 bases). CDR3 length: 15 residues. The germline V gene has CDR1 MGHRA and CDR2 YSYEKL. V was cut by 5 bases and J by 1 base, with 12 bases left in between. The CDR3 sequence is CASSVSGGSGNTIYF. In DNA, the CDR3 is TGCGCCAGCAGCGTAAGTGGGGGGTCTGGAAACACCATATATTTT.